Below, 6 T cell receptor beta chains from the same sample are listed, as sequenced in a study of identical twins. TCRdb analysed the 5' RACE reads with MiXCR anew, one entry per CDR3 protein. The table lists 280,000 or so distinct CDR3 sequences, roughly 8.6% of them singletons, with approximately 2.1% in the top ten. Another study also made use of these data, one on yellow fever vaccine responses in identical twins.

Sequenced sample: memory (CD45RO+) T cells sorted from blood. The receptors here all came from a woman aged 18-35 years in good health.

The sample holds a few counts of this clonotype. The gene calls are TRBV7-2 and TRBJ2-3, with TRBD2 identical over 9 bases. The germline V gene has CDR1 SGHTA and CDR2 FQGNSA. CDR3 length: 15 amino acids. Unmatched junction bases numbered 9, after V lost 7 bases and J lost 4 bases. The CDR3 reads CASKSMRGGPDTQYF. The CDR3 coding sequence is TGTGCCAGCAAATCAATGCGGGGGGGCCCAGATACGCAGTATTTT. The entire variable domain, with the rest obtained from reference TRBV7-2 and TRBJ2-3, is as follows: GAGVSQSPSNKVTEKGKDVELRCDPISGHTALYWYRQSLGQGLEFLIYFQGNSAPDKSGLPSDRFSAERTGGSVSTLTIQRTQQEDSAVYLCASKSMRGGPDTQYFGPGTRLTVL.

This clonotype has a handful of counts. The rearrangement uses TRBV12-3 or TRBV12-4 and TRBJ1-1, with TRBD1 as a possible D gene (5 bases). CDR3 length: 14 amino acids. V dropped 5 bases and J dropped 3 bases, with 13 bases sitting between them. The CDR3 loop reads CASSDSDSYTEAFF. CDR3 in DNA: TGTGCCAGCAGTGATTCTGACAGCTACACTGAAGCTTTCTTT.

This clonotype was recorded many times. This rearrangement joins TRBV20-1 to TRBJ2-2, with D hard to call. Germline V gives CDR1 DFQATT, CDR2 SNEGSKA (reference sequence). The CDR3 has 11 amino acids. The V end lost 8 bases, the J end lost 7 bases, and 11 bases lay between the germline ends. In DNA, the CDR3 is TGCAGTTCCCAGCACCACGGGGAGCTGTTTTTT. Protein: CSSQHHGELFF.

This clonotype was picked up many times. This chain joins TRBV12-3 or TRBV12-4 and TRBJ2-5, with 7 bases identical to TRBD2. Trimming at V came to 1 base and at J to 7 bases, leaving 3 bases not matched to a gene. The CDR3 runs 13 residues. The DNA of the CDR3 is TGTGCCAGCAGTTTAGGGGAGCGGGGGACCCAGTACTTC. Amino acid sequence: CASSLGERGTQYF.

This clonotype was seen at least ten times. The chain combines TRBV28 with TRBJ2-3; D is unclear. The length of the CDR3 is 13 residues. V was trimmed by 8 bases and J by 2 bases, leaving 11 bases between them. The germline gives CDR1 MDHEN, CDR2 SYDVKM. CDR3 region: CASGGAPTDTQYF. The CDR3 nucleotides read TGTGCCAGCGGCGGAGCCCCCACAGATACGCAGTATTTT. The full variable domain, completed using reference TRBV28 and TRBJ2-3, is DVKVTQSSRYLVKRTGEKVFLECVQDMDHENMFWYRQDPGLGLRLIYFSYDVKMKEKGDIPEGYSVSREKKERFSLILESASTNQTSMYLCASGGAPTDTQYFGPGTRLTVL.

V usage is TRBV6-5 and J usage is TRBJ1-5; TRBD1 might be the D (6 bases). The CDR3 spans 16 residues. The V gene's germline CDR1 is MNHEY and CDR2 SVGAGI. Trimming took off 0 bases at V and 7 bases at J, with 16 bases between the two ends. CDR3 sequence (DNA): TGTGCCAGCAGTTACTCGATGGGAGGGGGTTACCAGCCCCAGCATTTT. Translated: CASSYSMGGGYQPQHF.